This T cell receptor beta chain was recorded in a study of T cell changes during pregnancy in multiple sclerosis. V lost 6 bases and J lost 3, with 9 bases in between. The V gene's germline CDR1 is SGHTA and CDR2 FQGNSA. The CDR3 is 12 amino acids. To note about this clone: This CDR3 is also generated by other DNA sequences in the sample.

TCRdb keeps only in-frame clones here, not all; method: immunoSEQ multiplex PCR. The repertoire consists of 75,000 to 100,000 clones, with around 90% occurring once and the leading ten covering about 2%. The receptor was isolated from a female donor in good health, enrolled as a control in a pregnancy study. The sequenced sample was peripheral blood, obtained after pregnancy. This rearrangement joins TRBV7-2 to TRBJ2-7; D is uncertain. CDR3 DNA sequence: TGTGCCAGCAGTCGGCCAGGCTACGAGCAGTACTTC. Translated: CASSRPGYEQYF.